The sequence of this T cell receptor beta chain was determined in a study of human T cells and chemical hapten exposure (dated by TCRdb to the early 2020s). Looking at the study overall: Libraries were pooled for sequencing, and variation in per-sample TCR yields was attributed mainly to small differences in library volumes within the pool. From each blood RNA sample, both TCR alpha and TCR beta chains were sequenced. In alopecia patients, the study followed how the peripheral blood TCR repertoire changed in vivo over primary and secondary sensitization to diphenylcyclopropenone (DPC), a hapten. Overall study results and their limits: DPC sensitization did not change the number of TCRs with a frequency above 1 in 1000, and there was no evidence of changes in global repertoire structure. After repeated subsampling, changes were observed in the strength of the expansion versus patch-test correlation and in the threshold at which the correlation became significant.

The CDR3 has 15 amino acids, counting the end cysteine and phenylalanine. Only the CDR3 DNA is retained, 45 bases long and in frame from the first base. CDR1 and CDR2, looked up from the germline V gene, are SNHLY and FYNNEI. Trimmed from V: 3 bases; trimmed from J: 4 bases; junction bases lacking a gene match: 2. The method was 5' RACE. Sequencing relied on an Illumina MiSeq. Library preparation attached unique molecular identifiers to individual cDNA molecules for quantitative, reproducible TCR counting. As for the authors' bioinformatics: The median number of TCRs per sample was 95,638, ranging from roughly 20,000 to 690,600. V, J and CDR3 annotation of the TCR reads was performed with the Decombinator software suite. To make PS versus PT1 abundance plots, every sample was subsampled to the same number of TCRs (28,000). TCRs were defined as expanded if absent before sensitization and observed at least eight times at the 2-week time point. TCRdb ran its own pipeline on the public reads, namely fastp trimming at Q25 and MiXCR clone calling, and kept in-frame beta chains. Rows matching on CDR3 protein sequence are summarized as one entry with the most common DNA and genes. TCRdb's processing, not the authors' own work, is the source of the V and J calls. The sample has roughly 110,000 distinct CDR3 sequences on record, more than 15% of them singletons. The top ten hold approximately 2.6% of the sample.

Total RNA was extracted from unfractionated whole blood collected in Tempus Blood RNA tubes. About five healthy volunteers acted as controls for TCR sequencing and had blood drawn at day 0, 2 weeks and 6 weeks. This clonotype turned up a few times. No cognate antigen has been identified for it. Base qualities are missing; no much larger clone stands one base away. The V gene is TRBV2 and the J gene is TRBJ2-6; the junction holds 8 bases that match TRBD1. The source of this sequence is a human donor in good health. The CDR3 protein: CASSDRGLGANVLTF. The nucleotide sequence is TGTGCCAGCAGTGACAGGGGGCTCGGGGCCAACGTCCTGACTTTC.